In this sample, the clone carrying this T cell receptor beta chain turned up a few times. What it binds is not known. The data derive from a study of T-cell memory formation after mild COVID-19. Study-wide context: TCR clustering was largely donor specific.

Each CDR3 protein gets one entry after TCRdb re-called the 5' RACE reads with MiXCR. This sample has about 280,000 distinct CDR3 sequences, with approximately 7.6% found just once. Study results and caveats: The finding that pre-infection memory included some responding clones suggested that cross-reactive memory joined. CD8+ contracting clones occupied EMRA, while CD4+ ones occupied mainly CM and EM. SARS-CoV-2 specificity of second-wave clones peaking day 37 was unconfirmed.

Sequences were obtained from PBMCs or a T cell subset sorted from them (not recorded which). This clonotype was obtained from a man aged 18 to 35 who had mild COVID-19 (a few samples of this study predate the infection). Cell type and time point are not known.

The CDR3 loop is CASSLGGASSYNEQFF. CDR3 DNA sequence: TGTGCCAGCAGCTTAGGAGGGGCGAGCTCCTACAATGAGCAGTTCTTC. V and J are TRBV7-2 and TRBJ2-1; D tentatively fits TRBD1 or TRBD2 (5 bases each). Germline assignment: CDR1 SGHTA and CDR2 FQGNSA. The V end was cut by 1 base, the J end by 0 bases, with 10 bases between. The CDR3 is made up of 16 amino acids.